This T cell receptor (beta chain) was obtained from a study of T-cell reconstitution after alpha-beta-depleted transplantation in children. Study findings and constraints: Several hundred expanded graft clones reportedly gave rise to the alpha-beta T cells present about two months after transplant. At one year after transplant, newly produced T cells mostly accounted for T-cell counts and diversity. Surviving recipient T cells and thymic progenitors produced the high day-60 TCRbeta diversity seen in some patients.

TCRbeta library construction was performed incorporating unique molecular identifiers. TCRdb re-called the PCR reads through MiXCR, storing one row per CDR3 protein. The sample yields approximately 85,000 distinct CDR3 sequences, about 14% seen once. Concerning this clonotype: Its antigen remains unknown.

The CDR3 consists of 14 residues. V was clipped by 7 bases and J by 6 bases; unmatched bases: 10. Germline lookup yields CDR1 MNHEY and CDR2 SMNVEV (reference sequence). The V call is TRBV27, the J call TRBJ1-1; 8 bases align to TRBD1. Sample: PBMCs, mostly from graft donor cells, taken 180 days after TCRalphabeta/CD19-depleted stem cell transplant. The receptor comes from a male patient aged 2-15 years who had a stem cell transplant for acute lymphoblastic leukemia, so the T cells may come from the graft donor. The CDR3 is CASTPYRGGPEAFF. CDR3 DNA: TGTGCCAGCACCCCATACAGGGGGGGGCCTGAAGCTTTCTTT.